This T cell receptor (beta chain) was found in a study of cytomegalovirus exposure and HLA in healthy donors. Study outcomes and limitations: From TCR beta sequences, most subjects' HLA-A and HLA-B alleles were reportedly predicted accurately.

In germline, CDR1 is SGHRS, CDR2 YFSETQ. This CDR3 has 17 amino acids. Unmatched junction bases numbered 6, after V lost 2 bases and J lost 0 bases. As for this clone: What it recognizes is unknown.

The PCR had 60 Vbeta and 13 Jbeta primers. The assay was immunoSEQ multiplex PCR, and TCRdb's table has in-frame clones only and misses some. Of 100,000 to 150,000 clones in the sample, 60% to 80% were seen once. This receptor was taken from a female donor in good health and CMV-seronegative. The sequencing sample was made of PBMCs. The rearrangement links TRBV5-1 to TRBJ2-7, with 12 bases lining up with TRBD2. CDR3 region: CASSLGLAGGISYEQYF. CDR3 nucleotides: TGCGCCAGCAGCTTAGGGCTAGCGGGAGGGATCTCCTACGAGCAGTACTTC.